The 5 T cell receptor beta chains in this list originate from one sample, sequenced in a study of blood T cell repertoires in COVID-19. Using immunoSEQ multiplex PCR, the repertoire was profiled, and TCRdb retains in-frame clones only, with some absent. In the table there are a few hundred thousand clones, about four fifths of which are singletons. The source material was PBMCs or T cells enriched from blood (not recorded which). The receptors come from a woman in her forties who had recovered from COVID-19.

As to this clone: Other DNA sequences from this sample encode an identical CDR3 as well. The rearrangement joins TRBV28 to TRBJ1-1; TRBD1 matches 8 bases. Losses at the gene ends were 6 bases for V and 1 base for J; bases not matched to a gene: 4. Looked up from germline, CDR1 is MDHEN and CDR2 is SYDVKM. CDR3 length: 14 residues. The CDR3 DNA reads TGTGCCAGCAGCCGACAGGGGACGAACACTGAAGCTTTCTTT. Translating gives CASSRQGTNTEAFF.

The chain employs TRBV6-2 or TRBV6-3 and TRBJ2-3, with no clear D. Germline assignment: CDR1 MNHEY and CDR2 SVGEGT. Trimming shortened V by 5 bases and J by 6 bases, and 21 bases separated the two germline ends. The CDR3 contains 16 residues. The CDR3 DNA follows: TGTGCCAGCAGTCCCATGGGTCCCTCTGCGGTCGATACGCAGTATTTT. Its protein is CASSPMGPSAVDTQYF.

The rearrangement joins TRBV5-1 to TRBJ1-5, with D uncertain. The CDR3 runs to 13 residues. Germline V lookup: CDR1 SGHRS, CDR2 YFSETQ. Trimming pared 0 bases from V and 5 bases from J, leaving 6 bases between. The CDR3 region is CASSLDTDQPQHF. CDR3 DNA sequence: TGCGCCAGCAGCTTGGACACCGATCAGCCCCAGCATTTT.

The gene calls are TRBV6-5 and TRBJ1-5; the D is unclear. The germline V gene has CDR1 MNHEY and CDR2 SVGAGI. The CDR3 runs 15 residues. Between the trimmed V and J ends, which lost 4 bases and 5 bases, there was a span of 15 bases. The CDR3, as DNA: TGTGCCAGCAGTTCCGGAGGCAGGTCGGATCAGCCCCAGCATTTT. This gives the protein CASSSGGRSDQPQHF.

This sequence joins TRBV5-1 and TRBJ2-5; 7 nucleotides agree with TRBD2. Trimming took 7 bases from V and 7 from J; bases not matched to a gene: 13. Germline V gene lookup returns CDR1 SGHRS and CDR2 YFSETQ. The CDR3 has 14 residues. CDR3 loop: CASGLGGDLRTQYF. The DNA for the CDR3 is TGCGCCAGCGGCCTTGGGGGGGATCTAAGGACCCAGTACTTC.